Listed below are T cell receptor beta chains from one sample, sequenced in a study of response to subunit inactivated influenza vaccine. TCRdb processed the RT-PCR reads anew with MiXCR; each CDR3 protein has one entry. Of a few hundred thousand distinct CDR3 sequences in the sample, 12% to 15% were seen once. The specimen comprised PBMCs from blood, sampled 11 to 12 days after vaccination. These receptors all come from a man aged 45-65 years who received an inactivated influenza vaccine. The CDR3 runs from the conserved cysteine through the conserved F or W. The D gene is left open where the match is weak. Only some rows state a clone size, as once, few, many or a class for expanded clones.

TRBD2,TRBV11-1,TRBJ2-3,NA,TGTGCCAGCAGCTTAGTTTCTAGCGGGATCCCAGATACGCAGTATTTT,CASSLVSSGIPDTQYF
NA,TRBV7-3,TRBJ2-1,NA,TGTGCCAGCAGCTTAATTAGCGACTCCTACAATGAGCAGTTCTTC,CASSLISDSYNEQFF
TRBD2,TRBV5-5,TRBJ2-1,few,TGTGCCAGCAGCCCCCCGCTAGCGGGAGTGTTTAATGAGCAGTTCTTC,CASSPPLAGVFNEQFF
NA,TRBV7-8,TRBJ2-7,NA,TGTGCCAGCAGCTTAGCTGCAGGGGAAAGGTACGAGCAGTACTTC,CASSLAAGERYEQYF
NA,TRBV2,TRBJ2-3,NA,TGTGCCAGCAGTAAAACCGGGACCAGCTGGGATACGCAGTATTTT,CASSKTGTSWDTQYF
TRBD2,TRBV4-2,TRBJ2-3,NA,TGTGCCAGCAGCCAAGGAAGCGGGGGCGCAGATACGCAGTATTTT,CASSQGSGGADTQYF
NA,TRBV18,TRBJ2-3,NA,TGTGCCAGCTCAACCCAACGACAGGCCCACACAGATACGCAGTATTTT,CASSTQRQAHTDTQYF
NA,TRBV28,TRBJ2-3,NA,TGTGCCAGCACGTTGGTGAGGGGCAGAGGGACAGATACGCAGTATTTT,CASTLVRGRGTDTQYF
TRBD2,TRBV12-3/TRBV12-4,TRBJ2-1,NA,TGTGCCAGCACCCTTAACCCACGCGGGGGGGGCGGGTACAATGAGCAGTTCTTC,CASTLNPRGGGGYNEQFF
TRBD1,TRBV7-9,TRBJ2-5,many,TGTGCCAGCAGCGGGACAGTGGGGGAGACCCAGTACTTC,CASSGTVGETQYF
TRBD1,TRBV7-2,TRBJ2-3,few,TGTGCCAGCAGCTTAGCGGGACAGGTTAGCACAGATACGCAGTATTTT,CASSLAGQVSTDTQYF
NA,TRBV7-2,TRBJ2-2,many,TGTGCCAGCAGCCCCAGCCAGAACCGGGAGCTGTTTTTT,CASSPSQNRELFF
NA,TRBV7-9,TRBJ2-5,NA,TGTGCCAGCAGCTTAGTGAGGGAGCAAGAGACCCAGTACTTC,CASSLVREQETQYF
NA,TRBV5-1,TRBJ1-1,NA,TGCGCCAGCAGCCGGCTCGGGGGGGAGAACACTGAAGCTTTCTTT,CASSRLGGENTEAFF
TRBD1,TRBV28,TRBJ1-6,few,TGTGCCAGCAGGACGGGACAGGGCAGTCTCTCACCCCTCCACTTT,CASRTGQGSLSPLHF
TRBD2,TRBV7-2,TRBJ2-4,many,TGTGCCAGCAGCCCTTCTAGCGGGAGGGTAGCCAAAAACATTCAGTACTTC,CASSPSSGRVAKNIQYF
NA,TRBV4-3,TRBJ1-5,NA,TGCGCCAGCAGCCCAGGACGGAGAAATGGGCCCCAGCATTTT,CASSPGRRNGPQHF
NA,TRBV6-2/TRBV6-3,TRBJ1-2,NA,TGTGCCAGCTGCCGGGGGCGCCCAATCTATGGCTACACCTTC,CASCRGRPIYGYTF
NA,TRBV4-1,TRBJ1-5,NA,TGCGCCAGCAGCCCGGGACGGTCACTGTCGCCCCAGCATTTT,CASSPGRSLSPQHF
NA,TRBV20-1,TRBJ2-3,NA,TGCAGTGCTAGAGATAGTCACCGGTCTAGCACAGATACGCAGTATTTT,CSARDSHRSSTDTQYF
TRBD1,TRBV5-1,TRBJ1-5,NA,TGCGCCAGCAGCTACGACAGGGGTCCCAATCAGCCCCAGCATTTT,CASSYDRGPNQPQHF
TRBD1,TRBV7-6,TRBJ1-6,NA,TGTGCCAGCAGCTCCATCCTAGGGACAGGGGGGTCAAGTTCACCCCTCCACTTT,CASSSILGTGGSSSPLHF
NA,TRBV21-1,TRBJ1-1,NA,TGTGCCAGCAGCCCCCGGGAGGGGGGTGTCTCTGAAGCTTTCTTT,CASSPREGGVSEAFF
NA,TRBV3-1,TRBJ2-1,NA,TGTGCCAGCAGTCAACTAGGTCTTTCGGGTGAGCAGTTCTTC,CASSQLGLSGEQFF
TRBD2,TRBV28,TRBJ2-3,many,TGTGCCAGCATTAGCGGGAGCACAGATACGCAGTATTTT,CASISGSTDTQYF
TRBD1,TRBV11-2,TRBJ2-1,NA,TGTGCCAGCCTTCGGCCAGGGGGCGCGAGGAATGAGCAGTTCTTC,CASLRPGGARNEQFF
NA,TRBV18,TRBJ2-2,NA,TGTGCCAGCTCACCATGGGACACTGCGGTCACCGGGGAGCTGTTTTTT,CASSPWDTAVTGELFF
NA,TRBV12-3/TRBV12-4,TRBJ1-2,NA,TGTGCCAGCAGTTTTCTGCGCGGCTACACCTTC,CASSFLRGYTF
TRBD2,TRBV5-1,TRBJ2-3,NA,TGCGCCAGCAGCTTTGGGACTAGCGGGGTCTCAGATACGCAGTATTTT,CASSFGTSGVSDTQYF
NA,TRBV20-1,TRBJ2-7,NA,TGCAGTGCTTCCGGGACACCTGATTACGAGCAGTACTTC,CSASGTPDYEQYF
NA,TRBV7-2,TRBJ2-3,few,TGTGCCAGCAGCTTAGTCCTGAAAGCGCAGTATTTT,CASSLVLKAQYF
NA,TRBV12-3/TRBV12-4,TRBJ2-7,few,TGTGCCAGCTGCCCCGATAGCCTCGAGCAGTACTTC,CASCPDSLEQYF
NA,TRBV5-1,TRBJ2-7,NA,TGCGCCAGCAGCTTGGAAACAGGGTTGAGGCAGTACTTC,CASSLETGLRQYF
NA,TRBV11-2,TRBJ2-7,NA,TGTGCCAGCACCGACAGACCTAATACCTACGAGCAGTACTTC,CASTDRPNTYEQYF
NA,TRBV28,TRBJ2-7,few,TGTGCCAGCAGTTTTCCGCCCGGGACACCCAGGGAATACGAGCAGTACTTC,CASSFPPGTPREYEQYF
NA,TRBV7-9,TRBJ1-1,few,TGTGCCAGCAGCTTAGACTTTAGTGGAGCTTTCTTT,CASSLDFSGAFF
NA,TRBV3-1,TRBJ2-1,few,TGTGCCAGCAGCCAAGATTCGGGGGCCTACAATGAGCAGTTCTTC,CASSQDSGAYNEQFF
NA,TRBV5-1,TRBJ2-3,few,TGCGCCAGCAGTTGGGTTCCTTCGGATACGCAGTATTTT,CASSWVPSDTQYF
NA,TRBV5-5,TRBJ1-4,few,TGTGCCAGCAGCTTGTCGGGACTTATTAATGAAAAACTGTTTTTT,CASSLSGLINEKLFF
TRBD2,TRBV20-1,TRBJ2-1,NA,TGCAGTGCTCCCCGACTTCTAGCGGGAGTAACCTACAATGAGCAGTTCTTC,CSAPRLLAGVTYNEQFF
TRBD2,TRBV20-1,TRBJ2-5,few,TGCAGTGCTAGAGCGGGACTAGCGGGGACCTGGCGGGAGACCCAGTACTTC,CSARAGLAGTWRETQYF
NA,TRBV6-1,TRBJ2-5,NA,TGTGCCAGCAGTGAGGGCACCGGGAAACAAGAGACCCAGTACTTC,CASSEGTGKQETQYF
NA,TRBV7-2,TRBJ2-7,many,TGCGCCAGCAGCTTGGGAGGGGGTCCCTACGAGCAGTACTTC,CASSLGGGPYEQYF
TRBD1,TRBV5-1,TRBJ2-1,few,TGCGCCAGCAGCTTGGGAGGGGGCAAGTTGAATGAGCAGTTCTTC,CASSLGGGKLNEQFF
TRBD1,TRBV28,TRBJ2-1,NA,TGTGCCAGCAGTGCACGGGACAGGGCTTACAATGAGCAGTTCTTC,CASSARDRAYNEQFF
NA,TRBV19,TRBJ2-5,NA,TGTGCCAGTAGTATGTGGGAGACCCAGTACTTC,CASSMWETQYF
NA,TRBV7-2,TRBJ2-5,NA,TGTGCCAGCAGCTCCCAATCGGGACTTCAAGAGACCCAGTACTTC,CASSSQSGLQETQYF
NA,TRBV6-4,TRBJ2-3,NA,TGTGCCAGCAGTCCTGGGGAGGCAGATACGCAGTATTTT,CASSPGEADTQYF
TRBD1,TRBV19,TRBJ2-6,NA,TGTGCCAGTAGTATAGATGTGACAGGGGCTGGGGCCAACGTCCTGACTTTC,CASSIDVTGAGANVLTF
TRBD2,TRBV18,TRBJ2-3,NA,TGTGCCAGCTCCCCACGGACTAGCGGGGGGGCTGATACGCAGTATTTT,CASSPRTSGGADTQYF
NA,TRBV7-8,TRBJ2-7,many,TGTGCCAGCAGCTTCGGCAGGTTAAGCTACGAGCAGTACTTC,CASSFGRLSYEQYF
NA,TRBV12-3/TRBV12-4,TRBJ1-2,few,TGTGCCAGCAGTTTACCGGGGGCGCCGGGGGGCTACACCTTC,CASSLPGAPGGYTF
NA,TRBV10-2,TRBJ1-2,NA,NA,CASSESFGAGYTF
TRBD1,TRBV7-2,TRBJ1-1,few,TGTGCCAGCAGCTTAAGACAGGGACCGCCTGAAGCTTTCTTT,CASSLRQGPPEAFF